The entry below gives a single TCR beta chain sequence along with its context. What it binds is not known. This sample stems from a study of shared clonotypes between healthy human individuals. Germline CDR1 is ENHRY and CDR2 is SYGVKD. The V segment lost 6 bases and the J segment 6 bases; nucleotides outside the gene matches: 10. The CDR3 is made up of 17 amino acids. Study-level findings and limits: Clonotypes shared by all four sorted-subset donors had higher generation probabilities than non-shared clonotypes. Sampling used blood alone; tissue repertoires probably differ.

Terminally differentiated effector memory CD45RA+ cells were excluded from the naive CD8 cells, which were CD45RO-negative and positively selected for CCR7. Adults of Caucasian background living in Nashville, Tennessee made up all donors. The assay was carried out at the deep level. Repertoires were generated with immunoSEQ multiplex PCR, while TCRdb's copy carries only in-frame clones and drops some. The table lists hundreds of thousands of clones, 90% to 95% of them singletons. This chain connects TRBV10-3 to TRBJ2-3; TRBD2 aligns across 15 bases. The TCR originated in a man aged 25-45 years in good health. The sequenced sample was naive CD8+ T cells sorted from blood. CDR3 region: CAISGTSGGSISDTQYF. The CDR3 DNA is TGTGCCATCAGCGGGACTAGCGGGGGGAGTATCTCGGATACGCAGTATTTT.